This T cell receptor (beta chain) is drawn from a study of shared clonotypes between healthy human individuals (TCRdb year 2020). Broadly, across the study: Three men and two women, aged 18 to 49 years, made up the cohort. The study deeply sequenced blood TCR repertoires of five healthy adults to estimate repertoire size and the extent of clonotype sharing between individuals. Per donor, leukapheresis produced somewhere between about 0.8 and 9.5 billion PBMCs. Libraries were prepared and TCR repertoires were sequenced by different laboratories using diverse techniques, in order to increase sequencing depth and limit assay-specific biases. General study outcomes and caveats: Because the study included a small number of donors, the genetic and exposure-history diversity represented was limited. Sampling was restricted to blood, and TCR repertoires in tissue are likely to differ from TCR repertoires in blood. Pairwise subsampling led to the expectation that sequencing depth would affect the degree of clonotype sharing among donors.

As to this clone: Which antigen it targets is not known. Base qualities were left out, and no much larger clone turns up one base away.

Using the deep immunoSEQ assay, TCR CDR3 regions were amplified from genomic DNA by multiplex PCR. Genomic DNA extracted from each cell subset was distributed evenly over all wells of several immunoSEQ 96-well plates, and each plate served as one replicate. For unsorted PBMC, approximately 290 ng of genomic DNA, equivalent to around 30,000 T cell genomes, went into each replicate PCR. Unsorted PBMC genomic DNA was sequenced across ten immunoSEQ deep assay plates. Purified libraries were quantified with a Qubit 3.0 fluorometer, sized on a Bioanalyzer 2100, and re-quantified with the KAPA Library Quantification kit. A separate single-read 150-cycle Illumina NextSeq 550 flow cell was used to sequence each immunoSEQ 96-well plate. The study's processing was this. Because the immunoSEQ output held only junctional sequences and lacked quality scores, the filtering could not match the filtering applied to full-length reads. Sequences were annotated with PyIR, a Python wrapper for IgBLAST v1.9, using IMGT germline references to assign V/J genes and CDR3. Reads were removed for weak V/J assignments (E-value above 1e-6), missing CDR3, stop codons, out-of-frame junctions, or ambiguous translated residues. A V3J clonotype was defined by an identical inferred V gene, J gene, and CDR3 amino acid sequence. Percentage overlap between repertoires was computed as shared unique clonotypes divided by the size of the smaller repertoire. Repertoire richness was assessed with RTK rarefaction, the Chao1 estimator, and Recon v2.1 estimates of unobserved clonotypes. Imported from immuneACCESS, the table was reduced by TCRdb to in-frame sequences with V and J called. These copies leave out some clones; in studies compared against another copy, an unresolved V gene accounts for under half, and the cause of the remainder is not known. D and trimming were read from the DNA, whereas the V and J calls and clone size are those reported in that table. The sample table contains fewer than 500,000 clones; only one count was recorded for nearly 80% of them. The ten largest clones take up around 13% of the sample.

V lost 2 bases and J lost 3 bases; the stretch between them is 10 bases long. In the germline V gene, CDR1 corresponds to MGHRA and CDR2 to YSYEKL. Counted from cysteine to phenylalanine, this CDR3 has 15 amino acids. Only CDR3 DNA is held: 45 bases, read in frame from base 1. Donors were healthy HIV-negative adults with no recently reported acute infections or vaccinations. Every donor was a Caucasian adult residing in Nashville, Tennessee, USA. In the unsorted samples, some 94 million PBMCs were counted, and genomic DNA was extracted using the QIAamp DNA Blood Mini kit. Blood was obtained by leukapheresis, after which PBMCs were separated by Ficoll-Histopaque density gradient centrifugation and cryopreserved in liquid nitrogen vapor phase.

The receptor was isolated from a woman aged 40 to 50 in good health. Some clones in this sample may be carry-over from other donors' samples. The sample consisted of PBMCs. This receptor chain uses TRBV4-1 and TRBJ2-2, with an unclear D gene assignment. In nucleotides, the sequence is TGCGCCAGCAGCCAAAAAATCGGGTACACCGGGGAGCTGTTTTTT. Translated, it reads CASSQKIGYTGELFF.